This TCR beta chain was profiled in a study of blood T cells in healthy people across ages. General study findings and limits: Aged donors had fewer naive CD4+ cells and lower diversity than long-lived donors.

It was with a sample-barcoded 5' primer and a J-beta primer mix that a second PCR of roughly 7 to 12 cycles was run. TCRdb reanalysed the 5' RACE reads using MiXCR and keeps one entry per CDR3 protein. This sample has 650,000 to 800,000 distinct CDR3 sequences, with under 45% found just once. A note on this clonotype: Antigen unknown.

This CDR3 has 15 amino acids. Germline CDR1 and CDR2: SGHTA and FQGNSA. V was clipped by 7 bases and J by 3 bases, with 18 bases between them. This sequence originates from a man between 60 and 75 years old in good health. Material for sequencing was blood. This chain links TRBV7-2 with TRBJ1-1; weak D call: TRBD1 (5 bases). CDR3 protein: CASTSDPMGDTEAFF. The CDR3 DNA reads as TGTGCCAGCACCTCAGATCCAATGGGGGACACTGAAGCTTTCTTT.